This T cell receptor beta chain stems from a study of cytomegalovirus exposure and HLA in healthy donors. Findings and caveats of the study: Among the sequence variants, a highly shared cluster was likely an artifact of sequencing. In most subjects, TCR beta sequences reportedly gave accurate predictions of HLA-A and HLA-B alleles. Roughly 170 TCR beta chains were listed as cytomegalovirus-associated. In a later analysis, productive TCRs from donors in an Asian-associated ancestry cluster reportedly carried fewer N-insertions than the cohort mean.

The PCR contained 60 Vbeta and 13 Jbeta primers. Data came from immunoSEQ multiplex PCR; TCRdb stores just in-frame clones and leaves some out. The sample has about 140,000 clones, 80% seen once; the top ten hold under 7.5%. The CDR3 has 13 amino acids. The V end lost 0 bases, the J end lost 1 base, and 6 bases lay between the germline ends. Germline lookup yields CDR1 GTSNPN and CDR2 SVGIG (reference sequence). Remarks on this clone: The antigen is undetermined.

Sample: PBMCs. The chain joins TRBV30 to TRBJ1-1; D call uncertain. The source is a man aged 40-49 years in good health and CMV-seropositive. The CDR3 DNA sequence: TGTGCCTGGAGTGTTGGGCGGAACACTGAAGCTTTCTTT. Its translation is CAWSVGRNTEAFF.